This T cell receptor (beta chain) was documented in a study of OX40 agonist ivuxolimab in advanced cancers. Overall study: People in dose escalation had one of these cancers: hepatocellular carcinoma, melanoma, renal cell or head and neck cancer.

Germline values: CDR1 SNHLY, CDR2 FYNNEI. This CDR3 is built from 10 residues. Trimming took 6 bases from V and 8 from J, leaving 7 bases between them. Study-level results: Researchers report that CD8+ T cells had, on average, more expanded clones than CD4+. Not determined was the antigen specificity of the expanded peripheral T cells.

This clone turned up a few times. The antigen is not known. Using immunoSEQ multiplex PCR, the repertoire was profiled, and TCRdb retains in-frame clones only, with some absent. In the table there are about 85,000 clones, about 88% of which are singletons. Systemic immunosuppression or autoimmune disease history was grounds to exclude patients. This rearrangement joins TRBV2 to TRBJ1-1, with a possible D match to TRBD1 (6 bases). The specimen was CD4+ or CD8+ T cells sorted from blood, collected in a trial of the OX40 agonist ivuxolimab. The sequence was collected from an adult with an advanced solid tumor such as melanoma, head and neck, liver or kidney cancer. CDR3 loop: CASRQGEAFF. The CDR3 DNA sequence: TGTGCCAGCAGGCAGGGGGAAGCTTTCTTT.